The following is a T cell receptor (beta chain) sequence with its context. The antigen remains undetermined. Germline CDR1 and CDR2: MGHRA and YSYEKL. There are 14 residues in the CDR3. V lost 1 base to trimming and J lost 8 bases, with 11 bases between them. These data belong to a study of T cell responses to AZD1222 COVID-19 vaccine. Notes on the study in general: As reported, nearly half of all spike-specific TCRs target variant regions that are unmutated. White British people made up most donors, females outnumbered males, and clonal diversity was possibly underestimated. CD4 TCRs associated with vaccination spanned spike, dominating at 160-218 and 743-854.

Some clones are missing from TCRdb's copy, which holds only in-frame ones; the method was immunoSEQ multiplex PCR. The data hold 70,000 or so clones, with roughly 88% observed a single time. Sequenced material: peripheral blood, taken on day 0 of AZD1222 vaccination. The clonotype was recovered from an adult in good health. This sequence joins TRBV4-1 and TRBJ1-4; D not certain. The CDR3 nucleotides are TGCGCCAGCAGCCAAGGTAATCGAGGAGAAAAACTGTTTTTT. This translates into CASSQGNRGEKLFF.